The clone carrying this TCR beta chain was seen only once. The CDR3 spans 14 residues. Per the germline V gene, CDR1 is SGHDT and CDR2 is YYEEEE. With V trimmed by 4 bases and J by 7 bases, 6 bases remained unmatched. Clones were read by immunoSEQ multiplex PCR, and TCRdb kept only the in-frame ones, dropping some. Counted here are roughly 50,000 clones, over 90% occurring once; the ten biggest clones make up about 3%. The data belong to a study of technical replicates of blood from several donors. Material: PBMCs. This receptor was obtained from a human donor in good health. Some clones in this sample may be carry-over from other donors' samples. This chain uses TRBV5-6 with TRBJ2-1; TRBD2 matches 9 bases. The CDR3 spells CASSHSGRRNEQFF. CDR3 in DNA: TGTGCCAGCAGCCATAGCGGGAGAAGGAATGAGCAGTTCTTC.